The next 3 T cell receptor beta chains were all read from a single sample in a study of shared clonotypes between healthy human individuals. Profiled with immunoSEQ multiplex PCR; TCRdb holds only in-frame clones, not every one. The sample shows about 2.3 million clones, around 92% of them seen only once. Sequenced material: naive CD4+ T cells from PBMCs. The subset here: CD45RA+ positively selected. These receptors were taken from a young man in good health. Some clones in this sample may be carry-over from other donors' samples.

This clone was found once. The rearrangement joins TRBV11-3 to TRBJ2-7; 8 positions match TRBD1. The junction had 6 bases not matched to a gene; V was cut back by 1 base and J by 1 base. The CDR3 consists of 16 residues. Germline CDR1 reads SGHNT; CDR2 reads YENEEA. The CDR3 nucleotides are TGTGCCAGCAGCTTAGGCTCGGGACAGGATTCCTACGAGCAGTACTTC. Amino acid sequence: CASSLGSGQDSYEQYF. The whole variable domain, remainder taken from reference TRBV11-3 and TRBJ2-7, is EAGVVQSPRYKIIEKKQPVAFWCNPISGHNTLYWYLQNLGQGPELLIRYENEEAVDDSQLPKDRFSAERLKGVDSTLKIQPAELGDSAVYLCASSLGSGQDSYEQYFGPGTRLTVT.

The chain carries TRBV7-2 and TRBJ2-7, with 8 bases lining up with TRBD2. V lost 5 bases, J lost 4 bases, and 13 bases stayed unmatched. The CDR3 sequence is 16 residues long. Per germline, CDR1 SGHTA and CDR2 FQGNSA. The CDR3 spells CASSQSASSGLYEQYF. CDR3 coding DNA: TGTGCCAGCAGCCAAAGTGCGTCTAGCGGGTTATACGAGCAGTACTTC.

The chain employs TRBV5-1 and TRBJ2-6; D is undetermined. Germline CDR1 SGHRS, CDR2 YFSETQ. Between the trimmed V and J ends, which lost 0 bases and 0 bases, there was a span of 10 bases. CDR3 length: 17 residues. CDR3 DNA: TGCGCCAGCAGCTTGGCCGGTGAGATCTCTGGGGCCAACGTCCTGACTTTC. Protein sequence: CASSLAGEISGANVLTF.